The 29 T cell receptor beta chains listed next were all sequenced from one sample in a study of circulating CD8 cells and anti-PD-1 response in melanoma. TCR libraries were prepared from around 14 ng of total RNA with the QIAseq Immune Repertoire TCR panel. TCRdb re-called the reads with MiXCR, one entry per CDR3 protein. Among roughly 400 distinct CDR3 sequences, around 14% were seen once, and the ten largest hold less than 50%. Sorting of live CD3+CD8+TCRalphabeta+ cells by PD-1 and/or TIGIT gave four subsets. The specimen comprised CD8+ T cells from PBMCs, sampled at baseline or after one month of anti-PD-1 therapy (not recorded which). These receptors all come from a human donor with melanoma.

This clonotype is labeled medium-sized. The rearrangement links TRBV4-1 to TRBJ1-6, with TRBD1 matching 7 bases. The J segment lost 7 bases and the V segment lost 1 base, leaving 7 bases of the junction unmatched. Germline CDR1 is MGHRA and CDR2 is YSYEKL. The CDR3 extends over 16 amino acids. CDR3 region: CASSQVAGTANSPLHF. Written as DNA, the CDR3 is TGCGCCAGCAGCCAAGTAGCCGGGACAGCCAATTCACCCCTCCACTTT.

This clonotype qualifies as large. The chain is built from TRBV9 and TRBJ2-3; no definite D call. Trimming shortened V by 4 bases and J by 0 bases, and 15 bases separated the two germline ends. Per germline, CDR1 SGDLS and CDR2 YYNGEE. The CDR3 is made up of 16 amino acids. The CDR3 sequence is CASSPAQSTSTDTQYF. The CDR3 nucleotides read TGTGCCAGCAGCCCCGCGCAAAGCACCAGCACAGATACGCAGTATTTT.

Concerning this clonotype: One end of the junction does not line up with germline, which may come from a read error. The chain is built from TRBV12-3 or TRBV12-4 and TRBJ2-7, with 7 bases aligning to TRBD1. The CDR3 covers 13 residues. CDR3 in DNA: TGTGCCAGCAGTTCGGGACAGTCCTACGAGCGGTACTTC. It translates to CASSSGQSYERYF.

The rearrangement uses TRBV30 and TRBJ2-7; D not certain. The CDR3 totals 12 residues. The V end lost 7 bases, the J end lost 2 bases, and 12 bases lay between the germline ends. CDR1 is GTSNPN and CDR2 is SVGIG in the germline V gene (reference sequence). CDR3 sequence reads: CASFKRTYEQYF. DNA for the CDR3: TGTGCCTCCTTTAAGAGGACCTACGAGCAGTACTTC.

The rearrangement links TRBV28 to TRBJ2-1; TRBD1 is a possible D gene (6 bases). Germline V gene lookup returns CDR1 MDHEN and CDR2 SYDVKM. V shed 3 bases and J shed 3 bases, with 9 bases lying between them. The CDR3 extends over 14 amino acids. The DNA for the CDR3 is TGTGCCAGCAGTTTTGAAGGGGGCTACAATGAGCAGTTCTTC. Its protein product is CASSFEGGYNEQFF.

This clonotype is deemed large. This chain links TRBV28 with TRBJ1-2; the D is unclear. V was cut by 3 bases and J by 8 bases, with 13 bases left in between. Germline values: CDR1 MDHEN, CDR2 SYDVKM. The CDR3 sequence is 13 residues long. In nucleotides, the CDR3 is TGTGCCAGCAGTTTCAAGTGGGCGGAAGGCTACACCTTC. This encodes CASSFKWAEGYTF.

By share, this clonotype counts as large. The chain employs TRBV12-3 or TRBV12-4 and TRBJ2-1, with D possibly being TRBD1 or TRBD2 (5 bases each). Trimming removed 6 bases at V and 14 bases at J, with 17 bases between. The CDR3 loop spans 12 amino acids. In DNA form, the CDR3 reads TGTGCCAGCAGGTCCGGGGCCCTGGCGAAGTTCTTC. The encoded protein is CASRSGALAKFF.

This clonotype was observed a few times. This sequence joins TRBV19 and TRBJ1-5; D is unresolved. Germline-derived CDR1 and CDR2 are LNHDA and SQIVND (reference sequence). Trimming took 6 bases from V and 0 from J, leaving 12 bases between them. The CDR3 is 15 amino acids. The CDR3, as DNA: TGTGCCAGTAGATGGGGAGCCCTTAGCAATCAGCCCCAGCATTTT. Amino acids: CASRWGALSNQPQHF.

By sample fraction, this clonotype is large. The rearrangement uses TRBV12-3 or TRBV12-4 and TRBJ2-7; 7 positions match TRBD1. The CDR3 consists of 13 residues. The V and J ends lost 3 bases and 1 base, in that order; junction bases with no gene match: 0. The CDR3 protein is CASSLGQSYEQYF. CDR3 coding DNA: TGTGCCAGCAGTTTGGGACAGTCCTACGAGCAGTACTTC.

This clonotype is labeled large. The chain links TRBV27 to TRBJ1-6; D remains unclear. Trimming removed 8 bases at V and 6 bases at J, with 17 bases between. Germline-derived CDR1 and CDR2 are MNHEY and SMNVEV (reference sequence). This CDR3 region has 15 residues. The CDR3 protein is CASGPPWLTNSPLHF. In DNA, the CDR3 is TGTGCCAGCGGGCCTCCTTGGCTCACTAATTCACCCCTCCACTTT.

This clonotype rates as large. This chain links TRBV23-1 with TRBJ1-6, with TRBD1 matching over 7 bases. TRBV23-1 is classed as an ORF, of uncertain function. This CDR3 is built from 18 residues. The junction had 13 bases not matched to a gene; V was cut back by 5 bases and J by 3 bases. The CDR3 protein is CASSTGEKGSCYNSPLHF. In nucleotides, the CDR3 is TGCGCCAGCAGTACAGGGGAGAAAGGGTCATGCTATAATTCACCCCTCCACTTT.

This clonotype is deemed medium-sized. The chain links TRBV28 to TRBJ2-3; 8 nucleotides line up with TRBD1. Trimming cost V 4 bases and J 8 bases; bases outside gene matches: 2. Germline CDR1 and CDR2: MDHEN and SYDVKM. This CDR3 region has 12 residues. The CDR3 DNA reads TGTGCCAGCAGTTGGACAGGGCCTACGCAGTATTTT. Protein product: CASSWTGPTQYF.

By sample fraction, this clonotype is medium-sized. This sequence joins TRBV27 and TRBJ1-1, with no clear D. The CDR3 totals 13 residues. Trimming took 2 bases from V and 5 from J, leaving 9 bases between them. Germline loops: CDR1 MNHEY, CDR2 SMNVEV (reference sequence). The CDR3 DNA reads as TGTGCCAGCAGTTTAGGGTCGGGAACTGAAGCTTTCTTT. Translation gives CASSLGSGTEAFF.

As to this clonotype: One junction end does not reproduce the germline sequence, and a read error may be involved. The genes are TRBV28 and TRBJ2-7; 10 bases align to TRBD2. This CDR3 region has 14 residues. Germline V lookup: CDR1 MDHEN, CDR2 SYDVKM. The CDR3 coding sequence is TGTGCCAGCAGTTTACTAGCGGGGGCCTACAAGCAGTACTTC. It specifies CASSLLAGAYKQYF.

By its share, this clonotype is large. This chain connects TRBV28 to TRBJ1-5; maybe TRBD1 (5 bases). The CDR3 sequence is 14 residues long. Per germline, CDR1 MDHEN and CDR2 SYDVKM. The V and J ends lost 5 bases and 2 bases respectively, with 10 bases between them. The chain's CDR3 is CASSRGRGNQPQHF. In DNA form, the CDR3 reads TGTGCCAGCAGTCGGGGCCGCGGCAATCAGCCCCAGCATTTT.

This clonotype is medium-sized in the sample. The CDR3 protein is CASSLSSGGSYEQYF. The CDR3 DNA sequence: TGTGCCAGCAGTTTATCTTCAGGGGGCTCCTACGAGCAGTACTTC. The chain links TRBV27 to TRBJ2-7; TRBD1 matches 7 bases. J gave up 0 bases and V 0 bases, and 2 bases lay outside the gene matches. CDR1 is MNHEY, CDR2 SMNVEV, per germline (reference sequence). The CDR3 contains 15 residues.

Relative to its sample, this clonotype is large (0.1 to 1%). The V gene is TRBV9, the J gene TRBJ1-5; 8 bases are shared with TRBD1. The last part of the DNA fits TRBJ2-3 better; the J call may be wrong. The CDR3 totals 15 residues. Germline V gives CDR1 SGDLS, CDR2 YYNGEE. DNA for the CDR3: TGTGCCAGCAGCAAAACAGGGGGAAGCAATCAGCCCCAGTATTTT. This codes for CASSKTGGSNQPQYF.

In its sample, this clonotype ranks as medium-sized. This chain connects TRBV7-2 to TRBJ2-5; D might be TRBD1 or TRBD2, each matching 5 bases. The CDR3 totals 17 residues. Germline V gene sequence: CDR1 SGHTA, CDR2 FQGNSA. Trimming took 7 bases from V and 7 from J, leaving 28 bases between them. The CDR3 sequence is CASTPGASARTRGTQYF. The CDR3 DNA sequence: TGTGCCAGCACCCCTGGGGCGAGCGCCCGAACTAGGGGGACCCAGTACTTC.

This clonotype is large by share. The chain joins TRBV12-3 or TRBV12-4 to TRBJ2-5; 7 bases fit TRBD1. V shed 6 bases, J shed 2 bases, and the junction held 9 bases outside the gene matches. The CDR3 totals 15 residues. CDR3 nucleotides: TGTGCCAGCAGACGTGCCGGGACAGCTCAAGAGACCCAGTACTTC. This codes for CASRRAGTAQETQYF.

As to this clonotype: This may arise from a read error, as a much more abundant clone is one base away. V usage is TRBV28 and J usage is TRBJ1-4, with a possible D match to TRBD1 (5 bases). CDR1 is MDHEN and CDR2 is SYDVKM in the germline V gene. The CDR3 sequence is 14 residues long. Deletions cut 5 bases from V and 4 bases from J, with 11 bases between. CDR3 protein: CASSTTGDNEKLFF. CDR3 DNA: TGTGCCAGCAGTACCACAGGCGATAATGAAAAACTGTTTTTT.

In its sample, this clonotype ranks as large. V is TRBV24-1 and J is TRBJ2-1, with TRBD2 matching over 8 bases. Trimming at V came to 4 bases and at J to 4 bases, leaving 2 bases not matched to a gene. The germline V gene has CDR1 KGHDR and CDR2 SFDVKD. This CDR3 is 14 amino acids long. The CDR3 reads CATSESGSYNEQFF. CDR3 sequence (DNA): TGTGCCACCAGTGAGAGCGGGAGTTACAATGAGCAGTTCTTC.

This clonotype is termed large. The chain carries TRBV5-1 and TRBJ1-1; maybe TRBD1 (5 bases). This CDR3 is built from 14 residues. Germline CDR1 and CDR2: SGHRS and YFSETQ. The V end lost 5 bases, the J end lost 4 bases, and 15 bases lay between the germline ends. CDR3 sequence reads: CASRQTTDPTEAFF. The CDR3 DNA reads TGCGCCAGCAGGCAAACGACAGATCCCACTGAAGCTTTCTTT.

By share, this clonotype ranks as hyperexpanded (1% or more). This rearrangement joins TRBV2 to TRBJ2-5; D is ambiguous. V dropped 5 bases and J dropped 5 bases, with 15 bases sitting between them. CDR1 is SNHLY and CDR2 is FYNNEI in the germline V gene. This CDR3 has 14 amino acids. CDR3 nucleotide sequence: TGTGCCAGCAGTTCCCGTGTGCCAATGGAGACCCAGTACTTC. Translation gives CASSSRVPMETQYF. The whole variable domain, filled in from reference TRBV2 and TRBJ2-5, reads EPEVTQTPSHQVTQMGQEVILRCVPISNHLYFYWYRQILGQKVEFLVSFYNNEISEKSEIFDDQFSVERPDGSNFTLKIRSTKLEDSAMYFCASSSRVPMETQYFGPGTRLLVL.

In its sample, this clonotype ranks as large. CDR3 protein: CASSLDATTDTQYF. The CDR3 nucleotides are TGCGCCAGCAGCTTGGATGCGACTACAGATACGCAGTATTTT. The chain uses TRBV5-1 and TRBJ2-3; D call uncertain. Germline CDR1 reads SGHRS; CDR2 reads YFSETQ. The CDR3 has 14 residues. Trimming stripped 0 bases from V and 3 bases from J, with 8 bases between.

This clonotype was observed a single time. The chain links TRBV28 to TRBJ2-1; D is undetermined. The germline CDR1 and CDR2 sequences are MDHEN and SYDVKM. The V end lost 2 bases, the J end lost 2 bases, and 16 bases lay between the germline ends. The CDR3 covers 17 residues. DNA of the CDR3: TGTGCCAGCAGTTTAATCCCTCTAGAAACTCCCTACAATGAGCAGTTCTTC. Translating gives CASSLIPLETPYNEQFF. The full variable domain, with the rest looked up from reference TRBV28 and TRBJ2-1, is DVKVTQSSRYLVKRTGEKVFLECVQDMDHENMFWYRQDPGLGLRLIYFSYDVKMKEKGDIPEGYSVSREKKERFSLILESASTNQTSMYLCASSLIPLETPYNEQFFGPGTRLTVL.

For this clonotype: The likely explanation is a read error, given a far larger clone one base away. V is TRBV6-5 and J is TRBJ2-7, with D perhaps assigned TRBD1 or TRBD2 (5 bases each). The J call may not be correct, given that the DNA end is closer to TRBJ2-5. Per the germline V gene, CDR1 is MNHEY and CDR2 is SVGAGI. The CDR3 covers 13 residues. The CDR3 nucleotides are TGTGCCAGCCGCCCGGGGCCGGGGGAGACCCAGTACTTC. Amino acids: CASRPGPGETQYF.

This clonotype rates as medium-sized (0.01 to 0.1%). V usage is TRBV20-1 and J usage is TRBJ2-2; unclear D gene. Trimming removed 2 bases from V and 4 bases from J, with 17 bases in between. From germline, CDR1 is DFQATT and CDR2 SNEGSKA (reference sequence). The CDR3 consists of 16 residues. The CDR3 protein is CSARPHYTTVTGELFF. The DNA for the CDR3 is TGCAGTGCTAGACCCCACTACACCACCGTCACCGGGGAGCTGTTTTTT.

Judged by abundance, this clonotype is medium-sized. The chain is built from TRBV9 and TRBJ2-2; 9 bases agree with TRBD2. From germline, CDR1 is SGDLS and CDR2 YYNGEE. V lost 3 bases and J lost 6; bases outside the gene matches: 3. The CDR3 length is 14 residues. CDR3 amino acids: CASSEGTSPGELFF. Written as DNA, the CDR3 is TGTGCCAGCAGCGAGGGGACTAGCCCCGGGGAGCTGTTTTTT. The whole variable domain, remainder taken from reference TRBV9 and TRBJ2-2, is DSGVTQTPKHLITATGQRVTLRCSPRSGDLSVYWYQQSLDQGLQFLIQYYNGEERAKGNILERFSAQQFPDLHSELNLSSLELGDSALYFCASSEGTSPGELFFGEGSRLTVL.

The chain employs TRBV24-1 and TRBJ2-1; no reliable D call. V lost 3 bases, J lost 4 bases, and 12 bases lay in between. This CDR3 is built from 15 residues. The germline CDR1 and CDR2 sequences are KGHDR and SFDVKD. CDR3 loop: CATSDNPDVYNEQFF. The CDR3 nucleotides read TGTGCCACCAGTGATAACCCGGACGTGTACAATGAGCAGTTCTTC.